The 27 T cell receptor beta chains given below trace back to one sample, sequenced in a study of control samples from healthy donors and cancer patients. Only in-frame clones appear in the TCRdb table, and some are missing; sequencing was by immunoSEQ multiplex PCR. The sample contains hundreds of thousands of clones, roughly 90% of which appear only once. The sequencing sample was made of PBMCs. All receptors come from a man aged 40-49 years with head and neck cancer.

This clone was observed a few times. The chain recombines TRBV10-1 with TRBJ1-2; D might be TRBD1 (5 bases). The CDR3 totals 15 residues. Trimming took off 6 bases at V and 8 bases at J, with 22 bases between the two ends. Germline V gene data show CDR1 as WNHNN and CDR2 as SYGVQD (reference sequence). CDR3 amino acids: CASSNSGTGIRGYTF. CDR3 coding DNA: TGCGCCAGCAGCAACTCCGGGACTGGGATTCGGGGCTACACCTTC.

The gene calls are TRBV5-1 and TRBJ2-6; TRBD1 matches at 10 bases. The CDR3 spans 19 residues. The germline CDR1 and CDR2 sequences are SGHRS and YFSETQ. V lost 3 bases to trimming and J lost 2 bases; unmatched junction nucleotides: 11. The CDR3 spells CASSSGTGAYGAGANVLTF. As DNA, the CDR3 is TGCGCCAGCAGCTCCGGGACAGGGGCCTACGGGGCTGGGGCCAACGTCCTGACTTTC.

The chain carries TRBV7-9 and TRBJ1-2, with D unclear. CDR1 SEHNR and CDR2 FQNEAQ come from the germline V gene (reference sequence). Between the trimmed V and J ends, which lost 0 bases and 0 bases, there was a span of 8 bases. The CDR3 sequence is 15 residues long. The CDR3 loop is CASSLAVRTNYGYTF. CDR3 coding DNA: TGTGCCAGCAGCTTAGCGGTCCGGACTAACTATGGCTACACCTTC. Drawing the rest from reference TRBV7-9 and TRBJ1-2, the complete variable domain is DTGVSQNPRHKITKRGQNVTFRCDPISEHNRLYWYRQTLGQGPEFLTYFQNEAQLEKSRLLSDRFSAERPKGSFSTLEIQRTEQGDSAMYLCASSLAVRTNYGYTFGSGTRLTVV.

The CDR3, as DNA: TGTGCCTGGAACTTCTCGACAGGGGCCCCTATCAATCAGCCCCAGCATTTT. This codes for CAWNFSTGAPINQPQHF. The rearrangement joins TRBV30 to TRBJ1-5, with TRBD1 identical over 8 bases. The CDR3 covers 17 residues. Trimming at V came to 4 bases and at J to 3 bases, leaving 14 bases not matched to a gene. Germline V CDR1 and CDR2: GTSNPN, SVGIG (reference sequence).

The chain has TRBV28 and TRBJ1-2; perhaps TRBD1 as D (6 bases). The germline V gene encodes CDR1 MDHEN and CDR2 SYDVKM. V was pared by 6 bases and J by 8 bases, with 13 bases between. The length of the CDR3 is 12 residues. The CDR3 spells CASSSDRRGYTF. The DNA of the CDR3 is TGTGCCAGCAGCTCCGACAGGAGGGGCTACACCTTC.

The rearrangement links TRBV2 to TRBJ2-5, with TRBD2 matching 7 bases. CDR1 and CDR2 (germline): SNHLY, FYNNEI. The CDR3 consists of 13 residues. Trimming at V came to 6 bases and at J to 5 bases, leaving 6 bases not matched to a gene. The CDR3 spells CASRGRETETQYF. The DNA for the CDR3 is TGTGCCAGCAGGGGGCGGGAGACCGAGACCCAGTACTTC.

The CDR3 is CASSSTRQPNTEAFF. DNA for the CDR3: TGTGCCAGCAGCTCAACACGACAACCGAACACTGAAGCTTTCTTT. V and J are TRBV5-5 and TRBJ1-1, with D hard to call. Germline CDR1 and CDR2: SGHKS and YYEKEE (reference sequence). The CDR3 runs to 15 residues. V was trimmed by 3 bases and J by 1 base, leaving 13 bases between them.

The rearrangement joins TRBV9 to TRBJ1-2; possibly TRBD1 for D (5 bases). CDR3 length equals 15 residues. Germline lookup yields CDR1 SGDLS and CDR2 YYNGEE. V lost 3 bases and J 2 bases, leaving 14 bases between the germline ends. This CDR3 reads CASSEPGGGNYGYTF. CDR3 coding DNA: TGTGCCAGCAGCGAACCGGGGGGAGGGAACTATGGCTACACCTTC. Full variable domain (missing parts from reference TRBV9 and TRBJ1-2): DSGVTQTPKHLITATGQRVTLRCSPRSGDLSVYWYQQSLDQGLQFLIQYYNGEERAKGNILERFSAQQFPDLHSELNLSSLELGDSALYFCASSEPGGGNYGYTFGSGTRLTVV.

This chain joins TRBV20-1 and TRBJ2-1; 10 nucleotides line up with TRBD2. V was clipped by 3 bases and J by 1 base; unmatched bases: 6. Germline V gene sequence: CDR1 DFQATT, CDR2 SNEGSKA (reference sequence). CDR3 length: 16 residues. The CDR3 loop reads CSASSPSGGSYNEQFF. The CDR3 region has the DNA TGCAGTGCTAGTTCCCCTAGCGGGGGATCCTACAATGAGCAGTTCTTC.

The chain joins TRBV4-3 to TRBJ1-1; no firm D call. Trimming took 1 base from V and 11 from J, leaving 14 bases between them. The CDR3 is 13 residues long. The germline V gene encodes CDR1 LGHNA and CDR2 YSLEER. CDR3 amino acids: CASSQAVGMVAFF. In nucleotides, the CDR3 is TGCGCCAGCAGCCAAGCAGTGGGGATGGTCGCTTTCTTT.

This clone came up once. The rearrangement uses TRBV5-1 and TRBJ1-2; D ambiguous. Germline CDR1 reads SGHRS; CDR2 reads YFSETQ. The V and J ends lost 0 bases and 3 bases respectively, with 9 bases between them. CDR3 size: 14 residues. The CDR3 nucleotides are TGCGCCAGCAGCTTGGCTTTTTCGGACTATGGCTACACCTTC. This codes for CASSLAFSDYGYTF.

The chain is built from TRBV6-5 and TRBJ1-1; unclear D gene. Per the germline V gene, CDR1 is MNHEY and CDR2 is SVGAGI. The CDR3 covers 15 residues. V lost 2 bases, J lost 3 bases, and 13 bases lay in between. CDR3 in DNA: TGTGCCAGCAGTTACACGGAGAAGAGGGACACTGAAGCTTTCTTT. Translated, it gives CASSYTEKRDTEAFF.

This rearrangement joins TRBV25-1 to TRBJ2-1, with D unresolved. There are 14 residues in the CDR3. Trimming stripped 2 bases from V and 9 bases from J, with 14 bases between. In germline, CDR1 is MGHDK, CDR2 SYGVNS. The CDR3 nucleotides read TGTGCCAGCAGTGAACTCCTTGGGCGAGGTGAGCAGTTCTTC. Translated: CASSELLGRGEQFF.

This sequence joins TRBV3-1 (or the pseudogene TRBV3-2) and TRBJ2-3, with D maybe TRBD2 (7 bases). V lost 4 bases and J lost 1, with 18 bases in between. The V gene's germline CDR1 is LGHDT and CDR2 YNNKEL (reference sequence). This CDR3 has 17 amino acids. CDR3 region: CASSLSQGRVGTDTQYF. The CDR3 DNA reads TGTGCCAGCAGCCTCTCGCAGGGGAGGGTCGGCACAGATACGCAGTATTTT.

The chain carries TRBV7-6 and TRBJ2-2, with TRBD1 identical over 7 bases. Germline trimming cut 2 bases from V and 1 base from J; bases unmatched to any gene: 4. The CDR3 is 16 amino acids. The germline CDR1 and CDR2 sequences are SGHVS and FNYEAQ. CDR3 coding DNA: TGTGCCAGCAGCTTAAGGGCAGGGGGGAACACCGGGGAGCTGTTTTTT. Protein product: CASSLRAGGNTGELFF.

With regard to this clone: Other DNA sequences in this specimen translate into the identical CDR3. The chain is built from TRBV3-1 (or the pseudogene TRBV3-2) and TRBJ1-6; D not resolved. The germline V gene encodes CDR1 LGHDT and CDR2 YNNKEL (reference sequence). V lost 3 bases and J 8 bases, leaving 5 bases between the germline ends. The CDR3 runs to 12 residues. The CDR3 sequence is CASSQRDSPLHF. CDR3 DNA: TGTGCCAGCAGCCAGCGTGATTCACCCCTCCACTTT.

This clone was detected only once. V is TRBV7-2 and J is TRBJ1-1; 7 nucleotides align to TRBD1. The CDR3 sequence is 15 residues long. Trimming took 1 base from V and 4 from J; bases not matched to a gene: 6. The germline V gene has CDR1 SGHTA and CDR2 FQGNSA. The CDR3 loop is CASSLGQGDGTEAFF. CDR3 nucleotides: TGTGCCAGCAGCTTAGGACAGGGAGACGGCACTGAAGCTTTCTTT.

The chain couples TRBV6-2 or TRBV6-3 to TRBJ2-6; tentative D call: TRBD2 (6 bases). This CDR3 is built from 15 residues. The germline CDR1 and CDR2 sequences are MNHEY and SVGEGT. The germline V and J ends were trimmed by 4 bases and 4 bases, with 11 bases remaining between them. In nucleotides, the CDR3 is TGTGCCAGCAGTTCCCCGGGGGTCGGGGCCAACGTCCTGACTTTC. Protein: CASSSPGVGANVLTF.

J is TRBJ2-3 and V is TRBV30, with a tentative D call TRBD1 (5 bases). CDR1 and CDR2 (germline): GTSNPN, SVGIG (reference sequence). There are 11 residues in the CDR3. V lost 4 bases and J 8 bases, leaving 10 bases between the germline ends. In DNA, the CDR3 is TGTGCCTGGAAAGTAGGGGTTACGCAGTATTTT. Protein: CAWKVGVTQYF.

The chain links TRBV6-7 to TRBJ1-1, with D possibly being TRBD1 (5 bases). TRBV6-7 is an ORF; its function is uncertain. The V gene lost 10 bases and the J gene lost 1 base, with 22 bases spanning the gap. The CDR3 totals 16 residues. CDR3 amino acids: CAKDGAVTYGNTEAFF. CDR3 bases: TGTGCCAAAGACGGGGCCGTGACGTACGGGAACACTGAAGCTTTCTTT.

The CDR3 sequence: CASSIYTGSSYEQYF. The CDR3 region has the DNA TGTGCCAGTAGTATTTATACAGGGAGCTCCTACGAGCAGTACTTC. This chain links TRBV19 with TRBJ2-7, with D possibly TRBD1 on 6 matching bases. The germline V and J ends were trimmed by 3 bases and 0 bases, with 12 bases remaining between them. CDR3 length: 15 residues. Germline CDR1 reads LNHDA; CDR2 reads SQIVND (reference sequence).

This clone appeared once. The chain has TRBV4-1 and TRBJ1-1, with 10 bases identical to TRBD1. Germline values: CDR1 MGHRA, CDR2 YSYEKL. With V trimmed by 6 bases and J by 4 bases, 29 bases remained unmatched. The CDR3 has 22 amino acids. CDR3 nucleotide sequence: TGCGCCAGCAGTAATGACCTCCGGACAGGGGGTTTAAAGGGAAATCCGGTCACTGAAGCTTTCTTT. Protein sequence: CASSNDLRTGGLKGNPVTEAFF.

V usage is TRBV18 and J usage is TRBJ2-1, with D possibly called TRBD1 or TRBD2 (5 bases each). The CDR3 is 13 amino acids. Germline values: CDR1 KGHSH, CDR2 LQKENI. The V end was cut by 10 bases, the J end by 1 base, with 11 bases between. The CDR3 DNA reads TGTGCCACACGGGACGGGTCCTACAATGAGCAGTTCTTC. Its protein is CATRDGSYNEQFF.

The chain's CDR3 is CASSQERAGGSTGELFF. CDR3 in DNA: TGTGCCAGCAGCCAAGAAAGAGCGGGGGGAAGCACCGGGGAGCTGTTTTTT. The chain carries TRBV3-1 (or the pseudogene TRBV3-2) and TRBJ2-2; 9 bases map to TRBD2. The CDR3 length is 17 residues. V dropped 0 bases and J dropped 4; count of bases not matched to a gene: 6. The germline V gene encodes CDR1 LGHDT and CDR2 YNNKEL (reference sequence).

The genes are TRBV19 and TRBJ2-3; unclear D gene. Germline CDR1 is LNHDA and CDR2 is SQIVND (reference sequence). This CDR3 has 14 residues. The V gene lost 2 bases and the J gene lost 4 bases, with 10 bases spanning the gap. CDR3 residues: CASSILAVPDTQYF. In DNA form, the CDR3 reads TGTGCCAGTAGTATATTGGCAGTTCCAGATACGCAGTATTTT.

Here the CDR3 reads CASSLIGSHTEAFF. CDR3 bases: TGTGCCAGCAGCTTAATCGGGTCGCACACTGAAGCTTTCTTT. V and J are TRBV7-2 and TRBJ1-1; no definite D call. CDR1 is SGHTA and CDR2 is FQGNSA in the germline V gene. Trimming left V 2 bases short and J 3 bases short, with 10 bases between. CDR3 length: 14 residues.

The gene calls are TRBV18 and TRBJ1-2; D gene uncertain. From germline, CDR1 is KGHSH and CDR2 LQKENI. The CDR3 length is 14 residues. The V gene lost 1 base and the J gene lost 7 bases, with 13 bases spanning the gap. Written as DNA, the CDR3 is TGTGCCAGCTCACCACTCATAGGTTTGGGTGGCTACACCTTC. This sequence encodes CASSPLIGLGGYTF. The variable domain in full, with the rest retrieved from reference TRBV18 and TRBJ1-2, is NAGVMQNPRHLVRRRGQEARLRCSPMKGHSHVYWYRQLPEEGLKFMVYLQKENIIDESGMPKERFSAEFPKEGPSILRIQQVVRGDSAAYFCASSPLIGLGGYTFGSGTRLTVV.